Each of the 9 T cell receptor beta chains below was sequenced from the same sample in a study of shared clonotypes between healthy human individuals. The assay was immunoSEQ multiplex PCR, and TCRdb's table has in-frame clones only and misses some. The table has some 470,000 clones, 76% seen once. The source material was PBMCs. The receptor source for this set is a woman in her 40s in good health. Some clones in this sample may be carry-over from other donors' samples.

CDR3 sequence (DNA): TGTGCCAGCGGGACAGGGTTGAAGGGCTCCTACGAGCAGTACTTC. Its protein product is CASGTGLKGSYEQYF. This rearrangement joins TRBV27 to TRBJ2-5, with 9 nucleotides matching TRBD1. The J call is in doubt because the DNA end fits TRBJ2-7 better. Germline-derived CDR1 and CDR2 are MNHEY and SMNVEV (reference sequence). This CDR3 has 15 amino acids.

The V call is TRBV7-3, the J call TRBJ2-2; tentatively, D is TRBD2 (6 bases). The V end lost 2 bases, the J end lost 5 bases, and 12 bases lay between the germline ends. The CDR3 is 15 residues long. Germline V gives CDR1 SGHTA, CDR2 FQGTGA. In nucleotides, the CDR3 is TGTGCCAGCAGCTTACTTAGCGGCCCAACCGGGGAGCTGTTTTTT. It translates to CASSLLSGPTGELFF. Full variable domain (rest looked up from reference TRBV7-3 and TRBJ2-2): GAGVSQTPSNKVTEKGKYVELRCDPISGHTALYWYRQSLGQGPEFLIYFQGTGAADDSGLPNDRFFAVRPEGSVSTLKIQRTERGDSAVYLCASSLLSGPTGELFFGEGSRLTVL.

CDR3 sequence reads: CSVEDPQGGTYNEQFF. The CDR3 DNA reads TGCAGCGTTGAAGATCCACAGGGGGGGACCTACAATGAGCAGTTCTTC. The V gene is TRBV29-1, the J gene TRBJ2-1; TRBD1 might be the D (8 bases). CDR1 SQVTM and CDR2 ANQGSEA come from the germline V gene. CDR3 size: 16 residues. V gave up 0 bases and J gave up 2 bases, with 14 bases separating them.

In its sample, this clone was seen a few times. The chain carries TRBV2 and TRBJ2-1, with 12 bases lining up with TRBD2. Germline CDR1 and CDR2: SNHLY and FYNNEI. Trimming cost V 7 bases and J 9 bases; bases outside gene matches: 10. The CDR3 sequence is 15 residues long. The CDR3 is CASNPRLAGVVEQFF. The DNA of the CDR3 is TGTGCCAGCAACCCGCGACTAGCGGGAGTAGTTGAGCAGTTCTTC.

The chain combines TRBV4-2 with TRBJ2-5; 9 bases map to TRBD2. Germline values: CDR1 LGHNA, CDR2 YNFKEQ. Trimming cost V 0 bases and J 2 bases; bases outside gene matches: 10. CDR3 length: 18 amino acids. The CDR3, as DNA: TGTGCCAGCAGCCAAGACCGTAGCGGGAGAAGGGGACAAGAGACCCAGTACTTC. Translation: CASSQDRSGRRGQETQYF.

The chain joins TRBV10-2 to TRBJ2-2; D remains unclear. Germline-derived CDR1 and CDR2 are WSHSY and SAAADI. V lost 4 bases and J lost 7, with 7 bases in between. This CDR3 has 12 residues. The CDR3 DNA reads TGCGCCAGCAGTGTACTCCTCGGGGAGCTGTTTTTT. It specifies CASSVLLGELFF.

This sequence joins TRBV28 and TRBJ1-2; TRBD1 agrees at 10 bases. J gave up 6 bases and V 6 bases, and 10 bases lay outside the gene matches. Germline V CDR1 and CDR2: MDHEN, SYDVKM. The CDR3 contains 15 residues. The CDR3 here is CASSTPDRGFDGYTF. For the CDR3, the DNA is TGTGCCAGCAGCACCCCGGACAGGGGGTTTGATGGCTACACCTTC.

V is TRBV7-6 and J is TRBJ2-6; D is ambiguous. The ends were cut back, 5 bases at V and 0 bases at J, with 11 bases in the middle. Germline CDR1 reads SGHVS; CDR2 reads FNYEAQ. The CDR3 spans 16 residues. The CDR3 protein is CASSPTPNSGANVLTF. CDR3 in DNA: TGTGCCAGCAGCCCAACTCCGAACTCTGGGGCCAACGTCCTGACTTTC.

As DNA, the CDR3 is TGTGCCAGCAGCTCGCCGGGACCCACCTACGAGCAGTACTTC. Amino acids: CASSSPGPTYEQYF. J is TRBJ2-7 and V is TRBV5-4, with D possibly being TRBD1 or TRBD2 (5 bases each). Germline CDR1 and CDR2: SGHNT and YYREEE (reference sequence). This CDR3 spans 14 amino acids. V lost 3 bases and J 2 bases, leaving 12 bases between the germline ends.